Shown below are 30 T cell receptor beta chains from a single sample sequenced in a study of shared T cell receptors in the human thymus. Generated by immunoSEQ multiplex PCR, the TCRdb table keeps only in-frame clones and is missing some. The sample yields hundreds of thousands of clones, 85% to 90% seen once. This same sample was also part of a study on human thymus T cells.

The specimen was thymocytes. The receptor source for this set is a boy under three years old with a congenital heart defect.

This clone was observed once. As DNA, the CDR3 is TGTGCCAGCAGCGGTACGGGACTAGCGGGAGATCCCCTTAGCACAGATACGCAGTATTTT. Translating gives CASSGTGLAGDPLSTDTQYF. The rearrangement links TRBV5-4 to TRBJ2-3; 14 bases agree with TRBD2. Germline CDR1 is SGHNT and CDR2 is YYREEE (reference sequence). V lost 4 bases, J lost 0 bases, and 13 bases stayed unmatched. The CDR3 has 20 amino acids.

V usage is TRBV7-6 and J usage is TRBJ2-2; 11 bases line up with TRBD2. V was clipped by 5 bases and J by 7 bases; unmatched bases: 12. The CDR3 totals 17 residues. Germline lookup yields CDR1 SGHVS and CDR2 FNYEAQ. The CDR3 DNA sequence: TGTGCCAGCAGCCAGGGCCTAGCGGGAGGTGGGGTCGGGGAGCTGTTTTTT. This sequence encodes CASSQGLAGGGVGELFF.

This chain links TRBV5-1 with TRBJ2-5; 9 nucleotides agree with TRBD2. In germline, CDR1 is SGHRS, CDR2 YFSETQ. The CDR3 is 17 amino acids. The ends lost 6 bases at V and 2 bases at J; junction bases unmatched: 14. In DNA form, the CDR3 reads TGCGCCAGCACCACCCCTGACTCTCTAGCGGGGCAAGAGACCCAGTACTTC. It codes for CASTTPDSLAGQETQYF.

A word on this clone: This same CDR3 is encoded by further DNA sequences in the sample. The J gene is TRBJ2-2, the V gene TRBV19, with 9 bases aligning to TRBD1. CDR3 size: 14 residues. Germline CDR1 is LNHDA and CDR2 is SQIVND (reference sequence). Unmatched junction bases numbered 2, after V lost 5 bases and J lost 4 bases. The CDR3 DNA reads as TGTGCCAGTAGTCGACAGGGGGGCACCGGGGAGCTGTTTTTT. This sequence encodes CASSRQGGTGELFF.

The V and J genes are TRBV11-3 and TRBJ2-1; 10 bases fit TRBD2. CDR1 is SGHNT and CDR2 is YENEEA in the germline V gene. J gave up 8 bases and V 4 bases, and 14 bases lay outside the gene matches. The CDR3 is made up of 17 amino acids. CDR3 sequence: CASSSPGASGSYYEQFF. As DNA, the CDR3 is TGTGCCAGCAGCTCCCCGGGGGCTAGCGGGAGTTACTATGAGCAGTTCTTC. Combining the CDR3 with reference TRBV11-3 and TRBJ2-1 gives the whole variable domain EAGVVQSPRYKIIEKKQPVAFWCNPISGHNTLYWYLQNLGQGPELLIRYENEEAVDDSQLPKDRFSAERLKGVDSTLKIQPAELGDSAVYLCASSSPGASGSYYEQFFGPGTRLTVL.

The chain has TRBV29-1 and TRBJ2-5; 9 bases agree with TRBD1. The CDR3 spans 13 residues. In germline, CDR1 is SQVTM, CDR2 ANQGSEA. V lost 3 bases and J lost 3; bases outside the gene matches: 2. This chain's CDR3 is CSVEGDREETQYF. The CDR3 DNA follows: TGCAGCGTTGAGGGGGACAGGGAAGAGACCCAGTACTTC.

V and J are TRBV7-9 and TRBJ2-1, with 7 bases lining up with TRBD2. The germline gives CDR1 SEHNR, CDR2 FQNEAQ (reference sequence). V dropped 4 bases and J dropped 7; count of bases not matched to a gene: 22. The CDR3 runs 19 residues. The DNA of the CDR3 is TGTGCCAGCAGCTCGACCCCTAGGCGAGCGGGACGTCTGGGGAATGAGCAGTTCTTC. It codes for CASSSTPRRAGRLGNEQFF.

The chain links TRBV7-2 to TRBJ2-3; the D gene is possibly TRBD1 (6 bases). Germline CDR1 is SGHTA and CDR2 is FQGNSA. The V end was cut by 3 bases, the J end by 5 bases, with 12 bases between. The CDR3 extends over 14 amino acids. For the CDR3, the DNA is TGTGCCAGCAGCTTCCCCAGGGGTGAAGATACGCAGTATTTT. This translates into CASSFPRGEDTQYF.

A single count supports this clone. V usage is TRBV7-8 and J usage is TRBJ2-3, with TRBD2 matching 10 bases. The ends lost 5 bases at V and 4 bases at J; junction bases unmatched: 3. The CDR3 runs 14 residues. Germline loops: CDR1 SGHVS, CDR2 FQNEAQ. As DNA, the CDR3 is TGTGCCAGCAGCCCCGGACTAGCGGCAGATACGCAGTATTTT. The encoded protein is CASSPGLAADTQYF.

The chain uses TRBV27 and TRBJ1-2, with a possible D match to TRBD1 (5 bases). V lost 8 bases to trimming and J lost 4 bases, with 11 bases between them. The CDR3 contains 12 residues. Germline V CDR1 and CDR2: MNHEY, SMNVEV (reference sequence). CDR3 in amino acids: CASGIRGYGYTF. As DNA, the CDR3 is TGTGCCAGCGGAATAAGGGGCTATGGCTACACCTTC.

This clone was found once. V gene TRBV27 combines with J gene TRBJ1-5; TRBD1 agrees at 7 bases. Germline V CDR1 and CDR2: MNHEY, SMNVEV (reference sequence). The V gene end was trimmed by 0 bases and the J gene end by 2 bases; junction bases not matched to a gene: 7. The CDR3 spans 17 residues. The CDR3 loop is CASSLSGQRQRNQPQHF. The CDR3 nucleotides read TGTGCCAGCAGTTTATCGGGACAGAGACAACGCAATCAGCCCCAGCATTTT.

This chain uses TRBV29-1 with TRBJ2-1; no clear D gene. V shed 7 bases and J shed 5 bases, with 24 bases lying between them. Germline CDR1 SQVTM, CDR2 ANQGSEA. The CDR3 has 16 residues. The CDR3 bases are TGCAGCGCCACCCCCTCGTGGTCCGCCCGGGACAATGAGCAGTTCTTC. It translates to CSATPSWSARDNEQFF.

V usage is TRBV4-3 and J usage is TRBJ2-7; D is ambiguous. CDR3 length: 12 residues. Germline values: CDR1 LGHNA, CDR2 YSLEER. The V end was cut by 0 bases, the J end by 7 bases, with 7 bases between. The CDR3 bases are TGCGCCAGCAGCCAAGATGCGAGGGAGCAGTACTTC. It translates to CASSQDAREQYF.

The rearrangement links TRBV7-9 to TRBJ2-4; 9 bases are shared with TRBD2. The V and J ends lost 2 bases and 1 base, in that order; junction bases with no gene match: 3. There are 16 residues in the CDR3. Germline CDR1 is SEHNR and CDR2 is FQNEAQ (reference sequence). In DNA, the CDR3 is TGTGCCAGCAGCTTACCTAGCGGGACTGCCAAAAACATTCAGTACTTC. This encodes CASSLPSGTAKNIQYF.

This clone was seen only a few times. The chain carries TRBV7-9 and TRBJ2-7, with 7 bases aligning to TRBD1. The ends lost 5 bases at V and 5 bases at J; junction bases unmatched: 9. From germline, CDR1 is SEHNR and CDR2 FQNEAQ (reference sequence). The CDR3 extends over 14 amino acids. Here the CDR3 reads CASSPLTGSDEQYF. DNA for the CDR3: TGTGCCAGCAGCCCCCTGACAGGGAGCGACGAGCAGTACTTC.

V gene TRBV30 combines with J gene TRBJ2-1; the D is unclear. Trimming pared 4 bases from V and 10 bases from J, leaving 11 bases between. CDR1 GTSNPN and CDR2 SVGIG come from the germline V gene (reference sequence). This CDR3 has 11 residues. CDR3 loop: CAWTVLEEQFF. The CDR3, as DNA: TGTGCCTGGACTGTCTTAGAGGAGCAGTTCTTC. The full variable domain, rest sourced from reference TRBV30 and TRBJ2-1, is SQTIHQWPATLVQPVGSPLSLECTVEGTSNPNLYWYRQAAGRGLQLLFYSVGIGQISSEVPQNLSASRPQDRQFILSSKKLLLSDSGFYLCAWTVLEEQFFGPGTRLTVL.

The rearrangement uses TRBV15 and TRBJ1-5; 7 nucleotides match TRBD1. This CDR3 has 14 residues. V gave up 5 bases and J gave up 0 bases; unmatched junction bases: 1. CDR1 and CDR2 from the germline V gene are LNHNV and YYDKDF (reference sequence). CDR3 DNA sequence: TGTGCCACCAGCGGGACAGTTAGCAATCAGCCCCAGCATTTT. Protein product: CATSGTVSNQPQHF. Full variable domain (missing parts from reference TRBV15 and TRBJ1-5): DAMVIQNPRYQVTQFGKPVTLSCSQTLNHNVMYWYQQKSSQAPKLLFHYYDKDFNNEADTPDNFQSRRPNTSFCFLDIRSPGLGDTAMYLCATSGTVSNQPQHFGDGTRLSIL.

The gene calls are TRBV5-6 and TRBJ1-2, with unresolved D. Per germline, CDR1 SGHDT and CDR2 YYEEEE. V lost 4 bases and J 8 bases, leaving 18 bases between the germline ends. The CDR3 covers 14 residues. The chain's CDR3 is CASSPGGVLRGYTF. The CDR3 region has the DNA TGTGCCAGCAGCCCAGGAGGAGTCCTGCGGGGCTACACCTTC.

This chain joins TRBV19 and TRBJ2-7; D might be TRBD1 (5 bases). The length of the CDR3 is 14 residues. The V and J ends lost 3 bases and 2 bases respectively, with 11 bases between them. Germline V gene sequence: CDR1 LNHDA, CDR2 SQIVND (reference sequence). CDR3 DNA: TGTGCCAGTAGTATTCTCCCAGGGACCTACGAGCAGTACTTC. This codes for CASSILPGTYEQYF. Using reference TRBV19 and TRBJ2-7 for the parts outside the CDR3, the full variable domain is DGGITQSPKYLFRKEGQNVTLSCEQNLNHDAMYWYRQDPGQGLRLIYYSQIVNDFQKGDIAEGYSVSREKKESFPLTVTSAQKNPTAFYLCASSILPGTYEQYFGPGTRLTVT.

The chain has TRBV19 and TRBJ2-7, with 12 bases identical to TRBD2. The CDR3 contains 16 residues. The germline gives CDR1 LNHDA, CDR2 SQIVND (reference sequence). The ends lost 6 bases at V and 4 bases at J; junction bases unmatched: 10. CDR3 in amino acids: CASSVGLAGYPYEQYF. The CDR3 DNA is TGTGCCAGTAGCGTTGGACTAGCGGGGTACCCTTACGAGCAGTACTTC.

The chain couples TRBV5-4 to TRBJ2-7; D may be TRBD2 (6 bases). The CDR3 is 14 amino acids. Germline CDR1 and CDR2: SGHNT and YYREEE (reference sequence). Trimming pared 4 bases from V and 3 bases from J, leaving 14 bases between. CDR3 sequence (DNA): TGTGCCAGCAGCCACGGGAGTTGGGGCTACGAGCAGTACTTC. It translates to CASSHGSWGYEQYF.

The chain recombines TRBV6-6 with TRBJ2-7; 7 bases line up with TRBD2. CDR3 length: 15 residues. V trimming: 4 bases; J trimming: 2 bases; junction bases outside the gene matches: 8. The germline gives CDR1 MNHNY, CDR2 SVGAGI (reference sequence). DNA for the CDR3: TGTGCCAGCAGTTGGCGTACTAGCGAGCCCTACGAGCAGTACTTC. This codes for CASSWRTSEPYEQYF.

The genes are TRBV4-3 and TRBJ2-7; possible D gene TRBD1, 7 bases. CDR3 size: 15 residues. Germline V lookup: CDR1 LGHNA, CDR2 YSLEER. Trimming took off 1 base at V and 3 bases at J, with 13 bases between the two ends. This CDR3 reads CASSQGGDSYYEQYF. CDR3 DNA sequence: TGCGCCAGCAGCCAAGGCGGGGACAGTTACTACGAGCAGTACTTC.

The rearrangement links TRBV28 to TRBJ2-7, with D hard to call. The V end was cut by 6 bases, the J end by 0 bases, with 6 bases between. This CDR3 is built from 12 residues. Per germline, CDR1 MDHEN and CDR2 SYDVKM. The CDR3 DNA sequence: TGTGCCAGCAGCCCTCGCTCCTACGAGCAGTACTTC. It is translated as CASSPRSYEQYF.

V usage is TRBV29-1 and J usage is TRBJ2-7; TRBD1 might be the D (5 bases). V lost 4 bases, J lost 5 bases, and 15 bases lay in between. The CDR3 covers 13 residues. The germline V gene has CDR1 SQVTM and CDR2 ANQGSEA. The CDR3 here is CSVASQGGHEQYF. CDR3 DNA sequence: TGCAGCGTTGCTTCCCAGGGTGGCCACGAGCAGTACTTC.

This chain connects TRBV15 to TRBJ1-2; 7 nucleotides match TRBD1. The CDR3 totals 16 residues. V lost 0 bases to trimming and J lost 6 bases; unmatched junction nucleotides: 10. The V gene's germline CDR1 is LNHNV and CDR2 YYDKDF (reference sequence). The CDR3 sequence is CATSREVQGRRNGYTF. The CDR3 DNA reads as TGTGCCACCAGCAGAGAAGTACAGGGGAGGAGGAATGGCTACACCTTC.

The chain joins TRBV28 to TRBJ2-1, with 8 bases that match TRBD2. V lost 6 bases, J lost 10 bases, and 14 bases stayed unmatched. CDR1 and CDR2 (germline): MDHEN, SYDVKM. The CDR3 spans 15 residues. The CDR3 loop reads CASSSLAGTSQEQFF. As DNA, the CDR3 is TGTGCCAGCAGCTCTCTAGCGGGCACCTCACAGGAGCAGTTCTTC.

This clone showed up just once. The rearrangement joins TRBV28 to TRBJ2-3; D might be TRBD2 (6 bases). Per germline, CDR1 MDHEN and CDR2 SYDVKM. V was shortened by 7 bases and J by 10 bases, with 15 bases between the two germline ends. The CDR3 is 12 residues long. DNA of the CDR3: TGTGCCAGCACCCTATGGAGGGAACCGCAGTATTTT. Translation: CASTLWREPQYF.

The chain employs TRBV4-1 and TRBJ1-5; the D gene is possibly TRBD1 (6 bases). Per germline, CDR1 MGHRA and CDR2 YSYEKL. This CDR3 has 16 amino acids. V was shortened by 1 base and J by 7 bases, with 17 bases between the two germline ends. CDR3 sequence (DNA): TGCGCCAGCAGCCAAGGGTGGGGGCGCGAATTCCAGCCCCAGCATTTT. It encodes CASSQGWGREFQPQHF.

The V and J genes are TRBV7-8 and TRBJ2-2; 10 bases line up with TRBD2. The trim removed 1 base at V and 8 bases at J, leaving 7 bases unmatched. This CDR3 is built from 16 residues. Germline CDR1 and CDR2: SGHVS and FQNEAQ. The CDR3 DNA sequence: TGTGCCAGCAGCTTAGGCACTAGCGGGGAGGCGGGGGAGCTGTTTTTT. Amino acids: CASSLGTSGEAGELFF. The complete variable domain, with remaining parts taken from reference TRBV7-8 and TRBJ2-2, reads GAGVSQSPRYKVAKRGQDVALRCDPISGHVSLFWYQQALGQGPEFLTYFQNEAQLDKSGLPSDRFFAERPEGSVSTLKIQRTQQEDSAVYLCASSLGTSGEAGELFFGEGSRLTVL.